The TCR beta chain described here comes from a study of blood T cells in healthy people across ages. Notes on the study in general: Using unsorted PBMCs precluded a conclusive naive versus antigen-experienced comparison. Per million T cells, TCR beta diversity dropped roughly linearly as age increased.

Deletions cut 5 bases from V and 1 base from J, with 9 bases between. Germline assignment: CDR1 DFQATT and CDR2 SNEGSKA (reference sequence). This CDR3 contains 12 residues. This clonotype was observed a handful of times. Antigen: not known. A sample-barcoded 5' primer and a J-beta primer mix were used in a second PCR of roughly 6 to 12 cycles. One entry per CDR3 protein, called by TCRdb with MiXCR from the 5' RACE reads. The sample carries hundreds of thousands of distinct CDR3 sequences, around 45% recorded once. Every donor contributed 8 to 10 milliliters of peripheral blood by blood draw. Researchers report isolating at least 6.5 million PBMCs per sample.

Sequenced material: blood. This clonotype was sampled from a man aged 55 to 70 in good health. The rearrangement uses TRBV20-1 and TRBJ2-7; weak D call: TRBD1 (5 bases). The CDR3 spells CSAPQGSYEQYF. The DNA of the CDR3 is TGCAGTGCTCCGCAGGGTTCCTACGAGCAGTACTTC.